This is a list of T cell receptor beta chains from one sample in a study of cytomegalovirus exposure and HLA in healthy donors. Data came from immunoSEQ multiplex PCR; TCRdb stores just in-frame clones and leaves some out. In the table there are around 150,000 clones, about 80% of which are singletons. What was sequenced was PBMCs. The receptors stem from a woman between 35 and 50 years old in good health and CMV-seronegative. CDR3s leave out the opening cysteine and the closing phenylalanine or tryptophan. A D gene is named only where the DNA matches it firmly.

V gene,J gene,D gene,CDR3 protein
TRBV6-6,TRBJ2-7,TRBD2,ASSYSAGVGYEQY
TRBV6-5,TRBJ2-3,TRBD2,ASSYDSGRSTDTQY
TRBV14,TRBJ1-1,TRBD1,ASSQRTGTGNTEAF
TRBV25-1,TRBJ2-3,TRBD2,ASSESSGSRADTQY
TRBV28,TRBJ1-2,TRBD1,ASSSPSTGDDYGYT
TRBV6-1,TRBJ1-5,TRBD1,ASSGRTGWNQPQH
TRBV28,TRBJ1-1,NA,ASSLSQGNTEAF
TRBV6-1,TRBJ2-3,NA,ASSEAAGTDTQY
TRBV7-2,TRBJ1-5,TRBD1,ASSWKGGQGTNQPQH
TRBV19,TRBJ2-1,TRBD1,ASSPRPGQGNYNEQF
TRBV2,TRBJ1-3,NA,ASSDALEGNTIY
TRBV7-3,TRBJ2-2,TRBD2,ASSAREWRTGELF
TRBV6-4,TRBJ1-1,TRBD1,ASREQGETEAF
TRBV30,TRBJ1-1,NA,AWSLTEYEAF
TRBV5-4,TRBJ1-1,NA,ASSLGLSNTEAF
TRBV5-1,TRBJ1-1,NA,ASREGGSNTEAF
TRBV19,TRBJ2-7,NA,ASSPTGTYEQY
TRBV9,TRBJ1-1,TRBD1,ASKGTGAGETEAF
TRBV29-1,TRBJ2-5,NA,SVRGIETQY
TRBV14,TRBJ1-2,TRBD1,ASSPDRGRGYT
TRBV30,TRBJ2-7,NA,AGLRETHTKQY
TRBV6-5,TRBJ2-7,NA,ASSYRDSFFPYEQY
TRBV27,TRBJ2-5,NA,ASSWAGRQETQY
TRBV25-1,TRBJ2-1,TRBD2,ASGISTSGRSNEQF
TRBV7-9,TRBJ1-2,NA,ASSLDVEWGYT
TRBV9,TRBJ2-1,NA,ASGVQDNEQF
TRBV5-8,TRBJ2-5,TRBD2,ASSSRDYFQETQY
TRBV7-6,TRBJ2-3,NA,ASSLAAKQGPDTQY
TRBV19,TRBJ1-2,NA,ASSKGDYGYT
TRBV6-5,TRBJ1-5,NA,ASSAKGASNQPQH
TRBV6-1,TRBJ1-5,NA,ASSDRSNQPQH
TRBV27,NA,TRBD2,ASSLGTSGSYEQY
TRBV5-1,TRBJ2-5,TRBD2,ASSLFPGGGSETQY
TRBV10-3,TRBJ1-1,NA,AISLSAGDTEAF
TRBV6-5,TRBJ2-3,TRBD2,ASTLGGRDTDTQY
TRBV6-1,TRBJ2-5,TRBD2,ASSWSGGETQY
TRBV5-4,TRBJ1-2,TRBD1,ASSLEGEGAYGYT
TRBV2,TRBJ2-1,TRBD2,ASSRPTSGRSSYNEQF
TRBV2,TRBJ2-4,NA,ASRQELAKNIQY
TRBV5-1,TRBJ2-7,NA,ASSLRSVGSYEQY
TRBV27,TRBJ2-2,TRBD2,ASSLGLAVRTGELF
TRBV7-9,TRBJ2-7,TRBD1,ASSQGAGLEQY
TRBV5-1,TRBJ2-1,NA,ASSPETHNEQF
TRBV27,TRBJ2-2,NA,ASSLASDGELF
TRBV5-1,TRBJ1-6,NA,ASSLVQELSPLH
TRBV18,TRBJ2-7,NA,ASSPPVLTDEQY
TRBV2,TRBJ1-3,NA,ASSEAGAVRNTIY
TRBV30,TRBJ1-5,NA,AWSVGDWGQPQH
TRBV11-3,TRBJ2-1,TRBD2,ASSTRTSGSGNEQF
TRBV9,TRBJ1-6,TRBD1,ASSVNQGANSPLH
TRBV7-2,TRBJ1-3,NA,ASSPRGLRGGNTIY